This is a list of T cell receptor beta chains from one sample in a study of blood T cell repertoires in COVID-19. Data came from immunoSEQ multiplex PCR; TCRdb stores just in-frame clones and leaves some out. Among some 280,000 clones listed, over 80% were seen once. Sequenced input: peripheral blood. These TCRs come from a woman between 50 and 59 years old with active or convalescent COVID-19. Both conserved end residues are part of each CDR3. D genes are given only for firm matches. A row's size may be missing; if present it is once, few, many or a size class.

j_call cdr3_length clone_size v_call d_call cdr3_aa cdr3_nt
TRBJ1-1 14 - TRBV7-6 - CASSLGGGSTEAFF TGTGCCAGCAGCTTAGGTGGAGGGTCCACTGAAGCTTTCTTT
TRBJ1-3 13 - TRBV5-1 - CASSPGSGNTIYF TGCGCCAGCAGCCCGGGCTCTGGAAACACCATATATTTT
TRBJ2-3 20 - TRBV18 - CASSPRGRGRFVTSTDTQYF TGTGCCAGCTCACCACGTGGCAGGGGGAGGTTTGTCACTAGCACAGATACGCAGTATTTT
TRBJ2-1 17 - TRBV10-2 TRBD1 CASSDVGKGQGNDEQFF TGCGCCAGCAGTGACGTAGGGAAAGGACAGGGGAATGATGAGCAGTTCTTC
TRBJ1-5 12 - TRBV7-9 - CASGAGNQPQHF TGTGCCAGCGGGGCAGGGAATCAGCCCCAGCATTTT
TRBJ1-6 15 - TRBV10-3 - CAIRTGIGYNSPLHF TGTGCCATCAGAACAGGGATTGGGTATAATTCACCCCTCCACTTT
TRBJ1-1 14 once TRBV5-5 - CASRASEANTEAFF TGTGCCAGCAGGGCGAGCGAGGCGAACACTGAAGCTTTCTTT
TRBJ2-4 15 - TRBV19 TRBD1 CASSMGTGFLNIQYF TGTGCCAGTAGTATGGGGACAGGATTCTTAAACATTCAGTACTTC
TRBJ1-2 13 - TRBV5-1 - CASTNPSKGGYTF TGCGCCAGCACGAATCCCTCAAAGGGGGGCTACACCTTC
TRBJ1-2 16 - TRBV7-9 TRBD1 CASSLQPGQGIRGYTF TGTGCCAGCAGCCTACAGCCGGGACAGGGAATTCGGGGCTACACCTTC
TRBJ2-3 15 - TRBV9 TRBD1 CASSGTGLGTDTQYF TGTGCCAGCAGCGGGACAGGGTTGGGCACAGATACGCAGTATTTT
TRBJ1-1 20 - TRBV4-1 TRBD1 CASSQEGVRDRDVTNTEAFF TGCGCCAGCAGCCAAGAGGGGGTCCGGGACAGGGATGTTACGAACACTGAAGCTTTCTTT
TRBJ2-7 15 - TRBV5-4 - CASSLESAEAYEQYF TGTGCCAGCAGCTTGGAGTCAGCGGAAGCCTACGAGCAGTACTTC
TRBJ2-7 13 - TRBV28 TRBD2 CASRTSGSSEQYF TGTGCCAGCCGGACTAGCGGGAGCTCCGAGCAGTACTTC
TRBJ1-1 14 - TRBV29-1 - CSVNPGQVGTEAFF TGCAGCGTCAACCCGGGACAAGTAGGCACTGAAGCTTTCTTT
TRBJ1-2 13 - TRBV5-6 - CASSLGTEYGYTF TGTGCCAGCAGCTTGGGAACAGAGTATGGCTACACCTTC
TRBJ2-7 14 - TRBV2 TRBD1 CASSTGVISYEQYF TGTGCCAGCAGCACAGGGGTAATTTCCTACGAGCAGTACTTC
TRBJ2-1 15 - TRBV11-2 - CASSLPDQGWNEQFF TGTGCCAGCAGCTTACCGGACCAGGGGTGGAATGAGCAGTTCTTC
TRBJ2-2 13 few TRBV28 TRBD2 CASGTSNTGELFF TGTGCCAGCGGGACTAGTAACACCGGGGAGCTGTTTTTT
TRBJ1-2 16 - TRBV2 TRBD1 CASIGDRGRFLGGYTF TGTGCCAGCATCGGCGACAGGGGGCGATTCCTGGGAGGCTACACCTTC
TRBJ1-1 15 - TRBV7-2 TRBD1 CASSLTGGAYTEAFF TGTGCCAGCAGCTTAACAGGGGGCGCTTATACTGAAGCTTTCTTT
TRBJ2-7 14 - TRBV5-5 - CASSLGPGSYEQYF TGTGCCAGCAGCTTGGGACCGGGTTCGTACGAGCAGTACTTC
TRBJ2-5 13 - TRBV12-3/TRBV12-4 TRBD2 CASSLADEETQYF TGTGCCAGCTCACTAGCGGATGAAGAGACCCAGTACTTC
TRBJ1-1 15 once TRBV7-9 - CASSLALRFRTEAFF TGTGCCAGCAGCTTAGCGCTCAGGTTCCGCACTGAAGCTTTCTTT
TRBJ2-7 12 - TRBV12-3/TRBV12-4 - CASRPPGDEQYF TGTGCCAGCAGACCGCCGGGAGACGAGCAGTACTTC
TRBJ1-6 13 - TRBV28 - CASRQRQLSPLHF TGTGCCAGCAGACAACGACAGTTGTCACCCCTCCACTTT
TRBJ1-6 14 - TRBV30 - CAWSWAGKNSPLHF TGTGCCTGGAGTTGGGCAGGGAAAAATTCACCCCTCCACTTT
TRBJ1-2 13 - TRBV12-3/TRBV12-4 - CASSFGGANGYTF TGTGCCAGCAGTTTTGGGGGGGCTAATGGCTACACCTTC
TRBJ2-1 14 - TRBV7-2 - CASSFYRETNEQFF TGTGCCAGCAGCTTCTACCGGGAGACGAATGAGCAGTTCTTC
TRBJ2-5 19 - TRBV2 - CASSEYGAGPLGGQETQYF TGTGCCAGCAGTGAATATGGGGCAGGCCCTTTAGGCGGCCAAGAGACCCAGTACTTC
TRBJ1-3 18 - TRBV18 TRBD1 CASSPLSRGTGSGNTIYF TGTGCCAGCTCACCACTGTCCCGGGGGACAGGTTCTGGAAACACCATATATTTT
TRBJ1-5 15 - TRBV27 TRBD1 CASSPKRTGDQPQHF TGTGCCAGCAGTCCCAAACGGACAGGCGATCAGCCCCAGCATTTT
TRBJ1-1 15 - TRBV7-6 - CASSTSPRWDTEAFF TGTGCCAGCAGCACTAGTCCCCGTTGGGACACTGAAGCTTTCTTT
TRBJ2-7 12 - TRBV28 - CASSRQGYEQYF TGTGCCAGCAGTAGGCAGGGCTACGAGCAGTACTTC
TRBJ2-3 13 - TRBV7-9 - CASSLAGADTQYF TGTGCCAGCAGCTTGGCGGGGGCGGATACGCAGTATTTT
TRBJ2-1 16 - TRBV7-8 TRBD2 CASSPKRLAGADEQFF TGTGCCAGCAGCCCGAAACGACTAGCGGGAGCTGATGAGCAGTTCTTC
TRBJ2-1 18 - TRBV4-2 TRBD2 CASSSPNLAAQGWNEQFF TGTGCCAGCAGCTCCCCCAATCTAGCGGCCCAAGGATGGAATGAGCAGTTCTTC
TRBJ1-4 14 - TRBV7-8 - CASTMSGVGEKLFF TGTGCCAGTACCATGAGCGGGGTGGGGGAAAAACTGTTTTTT
TRBJ1-2 13 few TRBV28 TRBD1 CASRDRAADGYTF TGTGCCAGCAGGGACAGGGCGGCGGATGGCTACACCTTC
TRBJ2-3 14 once TRBV30 TRBD2 CAWGLAGVTDTQYF TGTGCCTGGGGACTAGCGGGAGTAACAGATACGCAGTATTTT
TRBJ2-5 16 once TRBV7-8 TRBD2 CASSLARLAGAETQYF TGTGCCAGCAGCTTAGCGAGATTGGCGGGAGCCGAGACCCAGTACTTC
TRBJ2-1 17 - TRBV11-2 TRBD2 CASSLWTSGASYNEQFF TGTGCCAGCAGCTTATGGACTAGCGGGGCCTCCTACAATGAGCAGTTCTTC
TRBJ2-7 13 few TRBV27 - CASSPNTQNEQYF TGTGCCAGCAGTCCCAATACACAGAACGAGCAGTACTTC
TRBJ1-2 15 once TRBV6-5 - CASSSLYGSNYGYTF TGTGCCAGCAGTTCCCTTTATGGCTCTAACTATGGCTACACCTTC
TRBJ1-1 11 - TRBV12-3/TRBV12-4 - CASSVGDEAFF TGTGCCAGCAGTGTGGGAGATGAAGCTTTCTTT
TRBJ1-1 13 - TRBV5-4 TRBD1 CASSHDRVTEAFF TGTGCCAGCAGCCACGACAGGGTAACTGAAGCTTTCTTT
TRBJ2-2 13 - TRBV12-3/TRBV12-4 - CASSLERAGELFF TGTGCCAGCAGTCTCGAGCGGGCCGGGGAGCTGTTTTTT
TRBJ2-1 18 - TRBV5-4 TRBD1 CASSGPSRGRTSYNEQFF TGTGCCAGCAGCGGGCCGTCCAGGGGGCGAACCTCCTACAATGAGCAGTTCTTC
TRBJ2-1 16 - TRBV10-3 - CAISESGGSSYNEQFF TGTGCCATCAGTGAGTCTGGCGGCAGCTCCTACAATGAGCAGTTCTTC
TRBJ1-2 14 - TRBV6-1 TRBD1 CASSERAGGDGYTF TGTGCCAGCAGTGAAAGGGCAGGGGGCGATGGCTACACCTTC
TRBJ1-2 17 - TRBV11-3 - CASSLDTHRVDNYGYTF TGTGCCAGCAGCTTAGATACTCACAGGGTGGATAACTATGGCTACACCTTC